The sample holds one count of the clone carrying this T cell receptor (beta chain). The data stem from a study of shared clonotypes between healthy human individuals. Clones were read by immunoSEQ multiplex PCR, and TCRdb kept only the in-frame ones, dropping some. The sample contains millions of clones, roughly 94% of which appear only once. The CDR3 has 15 residues. V was shortened by 0 bases and J by 3 bases, with 11 bases between the two germline ends. Germline V gene data show CDR1 as SEHNR and CDR2 as FQNEAQ (reference sequence). The donors, healthy adults who were HIV-negative, had experienced no recent acute infections or vaccinations.

The material sequenced was naive CD4+ T cells sorted from blood. Subset here: CD45RA+ positively selected. The chain couples TRBV7-9 to TRBJ2-5; D perhaps matches TRBD1 (5 bases). This clonotype was obtained from a man younger than 35 in good health. The DNA for the CDR3 is TGTGCCAGCAGCTTAGCGTCACAGGATAAAGAGACCCAGTACTTC. This encodes CASSLASQDKETQYF.